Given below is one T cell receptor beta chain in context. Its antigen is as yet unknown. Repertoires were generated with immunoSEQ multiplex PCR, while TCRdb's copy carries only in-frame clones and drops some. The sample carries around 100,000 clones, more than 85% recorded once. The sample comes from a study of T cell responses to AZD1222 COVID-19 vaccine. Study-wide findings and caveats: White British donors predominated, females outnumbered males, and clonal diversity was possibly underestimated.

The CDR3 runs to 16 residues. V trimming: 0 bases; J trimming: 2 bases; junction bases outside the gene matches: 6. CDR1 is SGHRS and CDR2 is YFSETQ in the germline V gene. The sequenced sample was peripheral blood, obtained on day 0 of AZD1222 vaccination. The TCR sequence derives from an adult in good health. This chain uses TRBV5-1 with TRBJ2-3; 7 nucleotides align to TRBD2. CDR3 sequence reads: CASSLGSGRNTDTQYF. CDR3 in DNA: TGCGCCAGCAGCTTGGGTAGCGGGCGTAACACAGATACGCAGTATTTT.